Following are 25 T cell receptor beta chains from one sample sequenced in a study of T cells after yellow fever vaccination. MiXCR, applied by TCRdb to the 5' RACE reads, yields one record per CDR3 protein. The table lists just under 85,000 distinct CDR3 sequences, about an eighth of them singletons. The source was CD8+ T cells not binding an NS4B(214-222) dextramer, sorted from PBMCs, collected less than 25 days after the first yellow fever vaccination. The receptors were gathered from a man between 18 and 29 years old who received the YFV17D yellow fever vaccine.

The DNA for the CDR3 is TGTGCCAGCAGTCCCGGGTTGGGACGGGTGGAAGAGACCCAGTACTTC. It yields the protein CASSPGLGRVEETQYF. V and J are TRBV6-1 and TRBJ2-5; either TRBD1 or TRBD2 may supply D (5 bases each). This CDR3 spans 16 amino acids. CDR1 MNHNS and CDR2 SASEGT come from the germline V gene. Trimming pared 5 bases from V and 3 bases from J, leaving 19 bases between.

This clonotype was seen a handful of times. The J gene is TRBJ1-1, the V gene TRBV12-3 or TRBV12-4, with a tentative D call TRBD1 (5 bases). CDR3 size: 14 residues. V lost 1 base and J 6 bases, leaving 12 bases between the germline ends. CDR3 protein: CASSLVRGGPEAFF. The CDR3 DNA sequence: TGTGCCAGCAGTTTAGTCCGGGGCGGCCCTGAAGCTTTCTTT.

This clonotype has just a few counts. This rearrangement joins TRBV6-1 to TRBJ2-3; D is uncertain. There are 16 residues in the CDR3. Germline V gene lookup returns CDR1 MNHNS and CDR2 SASEGT. V was cut by 2 bases and J by 3 bases, with 15 bases left in between. CDR3 bases: TGTGCCAGCAGTGAACTCTGGGGTGGGTCGACAGATACGCAGTATTTT. Translated, it gives CASSELWGGSTDTQYF.

This clonotype was counted between two and nine times. This rearrangement joins TRBV10-2 to TRBJ1-1; D might be TRBD1 (6 bases). Germline CDR1 and CDR2: WSHSY and SAAADI. V lost 7 bases and J lost 1, with 13 bases in between. The CDR3 sequence is 14 residues long. The CDR3 reads CASKWVRGNTEAFF. The CDR3 DNA sequence: TGCGCCAGCAAGTGGGTCAGGGGGAACACTGAAGCTTTCTTT.

This clonotype was observed a few times. In nucleotides, the CDR3 is TGCGCCAGCAGCCAAAGGACCGGACAGGGGGGGGAGCAGTACTTC. Translation gives CASSQRTGQGGEQYF. The V and J genes are TRBV4-1 and TRBJ2-7; 10 bases map to TRBD1. V was clipped by 2 bases and J by 7 bases; unmatched bases: 8. The CDR3 loop spans 15 amino acids. Germline CDR1 MGHRA, CDR2 YSYEKL.

The J gene is TRBJ2-5, the V gene TRBV4-1, with 10 positions matching TRBD2. Germline loops: CDR1 MGHRA, CDR2 YSYEKL. The CDR3 runs 17 residues. J was trimmed by 0 bases and V by 4 bases; bases with no gene match: 8. The CDR3 here is CASSLSPSGGYQETQYF. The CDR3, as DNA: TGCGCCAGCAGCCTCAGCCCTAGCGGGGGTTACCAAGAGACCCAGTACTTC.

The chain joins TRBV12-3 or TRBV12-4 to TRBJ2-5; no definite D call. Trimming took 1 base from V and 5 from J, leaving 8 bases between them. This CDR3 comprises 13 residues. The CDR3 DNA reads TGTGCCAGCAGTTTAGGGGTGAGGGAGACCCAGTACTTC. Translating gives CASSLGVRETQYF.

Ten or more counts support this clonotype. CDR3 in amino acids: CSAFQTGQGTGELFF. CDR3 in DNA: TGCAGCGCCTTTCAGACAGGGCAAGGCACCGGGGAGCTGTTTTTT. This chain links TRBV29-1 with TRBJ2-2; 7 bases are shared with TRBD1. Germline CDR1 reads SQVTM; CDR2 reads ANQGSEA. The length of the CDR3 is 15 residues. With 7 bases clipped from V and 4 bases from J, the junction kept 12 bases outside the gene matches.

This clonotype was seen only a few times. The V and J genes are TRBV29-1 and TRBJ2-3; no clear D. Germline CDR1 is SQVTM and CDR2 is ANQGSEA. The CDR3 contains 14 residues. Trimming left V 3 bases short and J 0 bases short, with 10 bases between. In DNA, the CDR3 is TGCAGCGTTGACGGCGCGACTAGCACAGATACGCAGTATTTT. Protein: CSVDGATSTDTQYF.

J is TRBJ2-3 and V is TRBV6-1; 10 nucleotides align to TRBD2. Germline V gene data show CDR1 as MNHNS and CDR2 as SASEGT. The CDR3 sequence is 15 residues long. J was trimmed by 7 bases and V by 6 bases; bases with no gene match: 10. The CDR3 nucleotides are TGTGCCAGCAGCCCCAGAGCGGGGGGGCCACATACGCAGTATTTT. This translates into CASSPRAGGPHTQYF.

In its sample, this clonotype was seen a few times. V gene TRBV19 combines with J gene TRBJ2-1, with 10 bases identical to TRBD2. The CDR3 runs 14 residues. V was clipped by 6 bases and J by 4 bases; unmatched bases: 3. The germline CDR1 and CDR2 sequences are LNHDA and SQIVND (reference sequence). CDR3 residues: CASRAGGTYNEQFF. CDR3 bases: TGTGCCAGTAGAGCGGGGGGGACGTACAATGAGCAGTTCTTC.

The rearrangement links TRBV15 to TRBJ2-2; possibly TRBD1 for D (6 bases). The germline V gene has CDR1 LNHNV and CDR2 YYDKDF (reference sequence). The CDR3 spans 19 residues. Trimming left V 0 bases short and J 2 bases short, with 19 bases between. In DNA form, the CDR3 reads TGTGCCACCAGCAGAGATCCGCCGGCGGACAGAATTAACACCGGGGAGCTGTTTTTT. This codes for CATSRDPPADRINTGELFF.

Only a few counts were recorded for this clonotype. The rearrangement links TRBV7-2 to TRBJ1-1, with a weak D call TRBD1 (5 bases). There are 15 residues in the CDR3. The germline V gene encodes CDR1 SGHTA and CDR2 FQGNSA. V was shortened by 5 bases and J by 1 base, with 14 bases between the two germline ends. The CDR3 is CASSPRRGGNTEAFF. CDR3 DNA: TGTGCCAGCAGCCCTCGCCGGGGCGGGAACACTGAAGCTTTCTTT.

This clonotype has just a few counts. The V and J genes are TRBV29-1 and TRBJ2-5; 7 bases align to TRBD1. Unmatched junction bases numbered 11, after V lost 3 bases and J lost 4 bases. This CDR3 has 15 amino acids. Germline V lookup: CDR1 SQVTM, CDR2 ANQGSEA. This chain's CDR3 is CSVETAQGTRETQYF. CDR3 bases: TGCAGCGTTGAGACAGCACAGGGGACGCGAGAGACCCAGTACTTC.

This clonotype was seen more than once but under ten times. The V gene is TRBV18, the J gene TRBJ1-4, with D unresolved. CDR3 length equals 15 residues. V was trimmed by 3 bases and J by 0 bases, leaving 8 bases between them. Germline V gene lookup returns CDR1 KGHSH and CDR2 LQKENI. The CDR3 DNA is TGTGCCAGCTCACCGTGGGATACAACTAATGAAAAACTGTTTTTT. This gives the protein CASSPWDTTNEKLFF.

This chain uses TRBV6-5 with TRBJ1-1; TRBD1 might be the D (5 bases). Germline V gene lookup returns CDR1 MNHEY and CDR2 SVGAGI. The V end lost 2 bases, the J end lost 3 bases, and 13 bases lay between the germline ends. The CDR3 consists of 15 residues. In DNA form, the CDR3 reads TGTGCCAGCAGTTACCGGGACCCGAAGGACACTGAAGCTTTCTTT. It encodes CASSYRDPKDTEAFF.

This clonotype was seen more than once but under ten times. This chain links TRBV4-1 with TRBJ2-1; 9 nucleotides line up with TRBD1. V was clipped by 6 bases and J by 3 bases; unmatched bases: 6. In germline, CDR1 is MGHRA, CDR2 YSYEKL. The CDR3 sequence is 15 residues long. The CDR3 DNA reads as TGCGCCAGCAGTCTGGGGGACAGGGTCTACAATGAGCAGTTCTTC. Translation gives CASSLGDRVYNEQFF.

This clonotype was observed a handful of times. The V and J genes are TRBV4-2 and TRBJ2-3; possibly TRBD2 for D (7 bases). Trimming removed 2 bases from V and 4 bases from J, with 13 bases in between. Looked up from germline, CDR1 is LGHNA and CDR2 is YNFKEQ. CDR3 size: 15 residues. The CDR3 bases are TGTGCCAGCAGCCAAAAGGGAGGGGGGGCAGATACGCAGTATTTT. Protein product: CASSQKGGGADTQYF.

This clonotype occurred many times. V and J are TRBV12-3 or TRBV12-4 and TRBJ2-1, with 8 nucleotides matching TRBD1. The J segment lost 7 bases and the V segment lost 7 bases, leaving 6 bases of the junction unmatched. This CDR3 has 13 amino acids. CDR3 sequence reads: CASTQTGVNEQFF. The CDR3 bases are TGTGCCAGCACCCAGACAGGGGTGAATGAGCAGTTCTTC.

The rearrangement uses TRBV10-3 and TRBJ1-1; 9 positions agree with TRBD1. CDR3 length: 15 amino acids. Germline V gene lookup returns CDR1 ENHRY and CDR2 SYGVKD. Germline trimming cut 6 bases from V and 5 bases from J; bases unmatched to any gene: 10. CDR3 nucleotide sequence: TGTGCCATCAGGGGACAGGGAGGGGGGACTACTGAAGCTTTCTTT. Amino acid sequence: CAIRGQGGGTTEAFF.

V is TRBV7-2 and J is TRBJ2-5; TRBD2 matches 15 bases. The CDR3 runs to 16 residues. With V trimmed by 6 bases and J by 3 bases, 5 bases remained unmatched. The germline V gene has CDR1 SGHTA and CDR2 FQGNSA. The CDR3, as DNA: TGTGCCAGCAGTTCGGGACTAGCGGGGGGAAAAGAGACCCAGTACTTC. This sequence encodes CASSSGLAGGKETQYF.

The chain combines TRBV6-2 or TRBV6-3 with TRBJ2-2, with D possibly TRBD2 on 6 matching bases. The V gene lost 8 bases and the J gene lost 2 bases, with 15 bases spanning the gap. The germline gives CDR1 MNHEY, CDR2 SVGEGT. The CDR3 has 15 amino acids. The CDR3 loop is CASGGDGGNTGELFF. CDR3 DNA: TGTGCCAGCGGAGGAGACGGGGGAAACACCGGGGAGCTGTTTTTT.

This chain uses TRBV3-1 with TRBJ2-1; 12 bases map to TRBD2. Germline CDR1 and CDR2: LGHDT and YNNKEL (reference sequence). The CDR3 is 20 amino acids. The V and J ends lost 5 bases and 3 bases, in that order; junction bases with no gene match: 17. CDR3 amino acids: CASSAVLAGGTESYYNEQFF. The DNA for the CDR3 is TGTGCCAGCAGCGCCGTACTAGCGGGGGGCACAGAGAGCTACTACAATGAGCAGTTCTTC.

The V and J genes are TRBV6-2 or TRBV6-3 and TRBJ2-5; TRBD1 aligns across 12 bases. The CDR3 consists of 15 residues. Germline loops: CDR1 MNHEY, CDR2 SVGEGT. The junction had 7 bases not matched to a gene; V was cut back by 6 bases and J by 5 bases. The CDR3 bases are TGTGCCAGCAGGTCGGGACAGGGGGCGAGGGAGACCCAGTACTTC. It yields the protein CASRSGQGARETQYF.

This chain uses TRBV19 with TRBJ2-1; tentatively, D is TRBD1 or TRBD2 (5 bases each). The CDR3 sequence is 13 residues long. CDR1 and CDR2 from the germline V gene are LNHDA and SQIVND (reference sequence). V was shortened by 8 bases and J by 4 bases, with 12 bases between the two germline ends. CDR3 loop: CASAGSLYNEQFF. DNA for the CDR3: TGTGCCAGTGCAGGGAGTCTATACAATGAGCAGTTCTTC.